This TCR beta chain was found in a study of shared clonotypes between healthy human individuals (dated by TCRdb to the early 2020s). With respect to the entire study: The cohort included three men and a couple of women between 18 and 49 years of age. Libraries were prepared and TCR repertoires were sequenced by different laboratories using diverse techniques, in order to increase sequencing depth and limit assay-specific biases. For each donor, CD4 naive and CD4 memory were each given three plates, CD8 naive was given two plates, and CD8 memory was given one plate. To estimate repertoire size and how much clonotypes are shared between individuals, the study performed deep sequencing of blood TCR repertoires from a few healthy adults. Leukapheresis yielded between about 0.8 and 9.5 billion PBMCs per donor. General findings and caveats noted by the study authors: Incomplete sequencing was indicated by rarefaction of sorted-subset datasets, despite the large sequencing depth. Because the study included a small number of donors, the genetic and exposure-history diversity represented was limited. Across a handful of donors, approximately 5% of naive CD4, approximately 4% of naive CD8, about 2.3% of memory CD4, and approximately 0.4% of memory CD8 clonotypes were shared. Larger estimated clonotype richness was generally found for naive subsets than for memory subsets. Pairwise subsampling indicated that sequencing depth was expected to affect the degree of clonotype sharing among donors. Sampling was restricted to blood, and TCR repertoires in tissues likely differ from the TCR repertoires found in blood. Compared with non-shared clonotypes, the clonotypes found in all four sorted-subset donors had higher generation probabilities.

The donors were healthy, HIV-negative adults with no recently reported acute infections or vaccinations. Every donor was a Caucasian adult living in Nashville, Tennessee, USA. CD4+ T cells were enriched by magnetic negative selection; naive cells were then positively selected on CD45RA, and the negative fraction formed the memory subset. After blood collection by leukapheresis, PBMCs were isolated using Ficoll-Histopaque density gradient centrifugation and then cryopreserved in the vapor phase of liquid nitrogen. Analytical flow cytometry was used to check the purity and quantity of each magnetically sorted T cell population. From each sorted fraction, genomic DNA was isolated and quantified by UV absorbance on a Nanodrop 2000c. This clone was observed a single time. It lacks a known antigen. No base quality values were provided; no much bigger clone lies one nucleotide off. Trimming at the junction amounts to 7 bases on V and 2 bases on J, and the germline ends lie 13 bases apart. Looking up the germline V gene yields CDR1 SQVTM and CDR2 ANQGSEA. Reading from cysteine to phenylalanine, the CDR3 counts 13 amino acids. The kept DNA is CDR3 alone, 39 bases in frame from the first base.

TCR CDR3 regions were amplified from genomic DNA by multiplex PCR using the deep immunoSEQ assay. Extracted genomic DNA from each cell subset was spread evenly across all wells of several immunoSEQ 96-well plates, with each plate serving as a replicate. Each replicate PCR for sorted subsets received roughly 0.2 ug genomic DNA, equal to some 32,000 T cell genomes. Purified libraries were measured with a Qubit 3.0 fluorometer, size-checked on a Bioanalyzer 2100, and measured again with the KAPA Library Quantification kit. Every immunoSEQ 96-well plate was sequenced on a dedicated single-read 150-cycle Illumina NextSeq 550 flow cell. The study's own analysis went as follows. Because only junctional sequences without quality scores were contained in the immunoSEQ output, filtering matching that applied to full-length reads could not be performed. To assign V/J genes and CDR3, sequences were annotated using PyIR, a Python wrapper for IgBLAST v1.9, with IMGT germline references. Any read was removed if the V/J assignment was weak (E-value above 1e-6), the CDR3 was missing, or the read contained stop codons, out-of-frame junctions, or ambiguous translated residues. V3J clonotypes were defined as sequences sharing an identical inferred V gene, J gene, and CDR3 amino acid sequence. Percentage overlap between repertoires was computed as shared unique clonotypes divided by the size of the smaller repertoire. Three approaches were used to assess repertoire richness: RTK rarefaction, the Chao1 estimator, and Recon v2.1 estimates of unobserved clonotypes. Generation probabilities for all TCRbeta clonotypes obtained by the gDNA method from four donors were computed using OLGA. TCRdb retrieved this table from immuneACCESS and kept in-frame rearrangements only. Not all clones are present; in checked studies, unresolved V genes account for under half, and no reason is known for the remainder. The V and J calls and clone size were taken over from that table, and D and trimming were inferred from the DNA. For this sample there are under 1,900,000 clones; around 98.5% appear just once. About 0.35% of the sample is in the top ten clones.

Specimen: naive CD4+ T cells sorted from blood. The cell subset or site label, read with the paper, signifies: CD45RA+ positively selected. This TCR came from a man younger than 45 in good health. The receptor chain draws on TRBV29-1 and TRBJ2-3; there is no confident call for the D gene. The bases are TGCAGCGCCCCGATAAAATCCACAGATACGCAGTATTTT. It is translated as CSAPIKSTDTQYF.